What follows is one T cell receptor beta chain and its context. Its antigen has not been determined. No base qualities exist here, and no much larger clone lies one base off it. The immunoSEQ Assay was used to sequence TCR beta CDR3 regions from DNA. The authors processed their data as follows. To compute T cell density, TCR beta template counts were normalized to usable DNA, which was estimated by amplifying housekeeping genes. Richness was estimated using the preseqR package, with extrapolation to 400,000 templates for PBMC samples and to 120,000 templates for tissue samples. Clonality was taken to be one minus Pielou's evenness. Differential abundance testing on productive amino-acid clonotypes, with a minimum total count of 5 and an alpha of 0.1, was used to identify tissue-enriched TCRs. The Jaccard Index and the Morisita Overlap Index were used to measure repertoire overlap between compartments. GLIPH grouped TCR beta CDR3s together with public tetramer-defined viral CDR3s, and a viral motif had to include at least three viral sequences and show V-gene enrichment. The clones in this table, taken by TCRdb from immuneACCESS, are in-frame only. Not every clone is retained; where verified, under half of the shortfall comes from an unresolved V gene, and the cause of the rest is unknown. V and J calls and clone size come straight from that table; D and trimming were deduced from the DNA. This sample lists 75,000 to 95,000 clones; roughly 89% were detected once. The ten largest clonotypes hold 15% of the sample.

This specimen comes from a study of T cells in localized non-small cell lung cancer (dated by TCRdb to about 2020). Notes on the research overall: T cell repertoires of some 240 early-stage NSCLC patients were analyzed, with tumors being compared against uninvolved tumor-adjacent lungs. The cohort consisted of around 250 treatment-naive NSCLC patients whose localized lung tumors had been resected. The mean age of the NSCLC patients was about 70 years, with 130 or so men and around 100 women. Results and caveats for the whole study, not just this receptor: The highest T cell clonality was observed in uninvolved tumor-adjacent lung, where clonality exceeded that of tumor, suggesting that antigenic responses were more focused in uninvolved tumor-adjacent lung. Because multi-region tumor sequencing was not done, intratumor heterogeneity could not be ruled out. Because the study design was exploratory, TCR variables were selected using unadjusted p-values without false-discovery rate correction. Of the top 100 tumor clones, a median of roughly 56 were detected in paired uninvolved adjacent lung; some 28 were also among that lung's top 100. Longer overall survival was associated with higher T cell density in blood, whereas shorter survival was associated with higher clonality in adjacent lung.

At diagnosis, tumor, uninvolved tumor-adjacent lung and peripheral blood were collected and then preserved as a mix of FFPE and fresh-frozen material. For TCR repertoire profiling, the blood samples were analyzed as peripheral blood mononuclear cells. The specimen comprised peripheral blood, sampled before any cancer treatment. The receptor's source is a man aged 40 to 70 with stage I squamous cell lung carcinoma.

The bases read TGTGCCAGCAGACCGACAGGGGCTGGAAACACCATATATTTT. Its protein product is CASRPTGAGNTIYF. This sequence uses TRBV28 and TRBJ1-3, and TRBD1 aligns with 8 junction nucleotides. Reading from cysteine to phenylalanine, the CDR3 counts 14 amino acids. CDR3 DNA is the only sequence kept; it has 42 bases, read in frame from the first base. After removal of 6 bases from V and 2 bases from J, the junction retains 3 bases not matched to a gene. Via the germline V gene, CDR1 is MDHEN and CDR2 SYDVKM.